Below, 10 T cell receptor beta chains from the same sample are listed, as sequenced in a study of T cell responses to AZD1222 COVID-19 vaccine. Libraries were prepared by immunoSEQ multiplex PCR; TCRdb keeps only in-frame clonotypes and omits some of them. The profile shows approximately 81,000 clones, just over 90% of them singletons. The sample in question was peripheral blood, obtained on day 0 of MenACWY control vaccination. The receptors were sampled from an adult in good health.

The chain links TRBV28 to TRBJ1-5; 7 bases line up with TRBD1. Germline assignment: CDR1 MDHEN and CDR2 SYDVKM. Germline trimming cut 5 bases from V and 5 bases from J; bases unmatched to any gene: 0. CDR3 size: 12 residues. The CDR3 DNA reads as TGTGCCAGCAGTACAGGGGATCAGCCCCAGCATTTT. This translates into CASSTGDQPQHF.

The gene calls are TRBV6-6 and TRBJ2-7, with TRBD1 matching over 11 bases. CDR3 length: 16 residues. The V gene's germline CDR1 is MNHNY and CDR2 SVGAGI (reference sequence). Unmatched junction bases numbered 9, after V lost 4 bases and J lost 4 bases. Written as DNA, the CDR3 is TGTGCCAGCAGTTCAACCGGGACAGGGGGTAGTTACGAGCAGTACTTC. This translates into CASSSTGTGGSYEQYF.

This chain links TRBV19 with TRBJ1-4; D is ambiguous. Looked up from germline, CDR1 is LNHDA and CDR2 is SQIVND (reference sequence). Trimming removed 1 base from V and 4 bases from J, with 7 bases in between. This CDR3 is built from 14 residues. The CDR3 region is CASSIAKSNEKLFF. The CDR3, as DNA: TGTGCCAGTAGTATAGCAAAGAGTAATGAAAAACTGTTTTTT.

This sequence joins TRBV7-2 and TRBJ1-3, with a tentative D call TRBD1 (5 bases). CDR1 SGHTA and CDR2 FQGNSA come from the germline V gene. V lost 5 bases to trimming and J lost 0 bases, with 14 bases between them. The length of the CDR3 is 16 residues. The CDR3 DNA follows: TGTGCCAGCAGCCTGGGGACGGGGGACTCTGGAAACACCATATATTTT. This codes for CASSLGTGDSGNTIYF.

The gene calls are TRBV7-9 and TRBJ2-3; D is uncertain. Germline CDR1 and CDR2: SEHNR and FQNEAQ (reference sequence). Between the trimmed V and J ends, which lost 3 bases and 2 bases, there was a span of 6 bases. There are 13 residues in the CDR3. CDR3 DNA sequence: TGTGCCAGCAGCTTCCCACACACAGATACGCAGTATTTT. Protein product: CASSFPHTDTQYF.

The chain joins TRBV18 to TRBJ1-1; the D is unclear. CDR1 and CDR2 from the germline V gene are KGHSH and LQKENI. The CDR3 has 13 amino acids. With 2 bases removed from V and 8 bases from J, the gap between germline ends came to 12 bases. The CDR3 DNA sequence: TGTGCCAGCTCACCAGATCGGCGGGGAGAAGCTTTCTTT. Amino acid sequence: CASSPDRRGEAFF.

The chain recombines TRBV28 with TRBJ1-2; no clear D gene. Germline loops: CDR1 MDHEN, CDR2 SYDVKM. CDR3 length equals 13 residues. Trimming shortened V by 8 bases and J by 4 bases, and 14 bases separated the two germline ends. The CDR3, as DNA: TGTGCCAGCTCAATAGGGCAATTCTATGGCTACACCTTC. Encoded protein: CASSIGQFYGYTF.

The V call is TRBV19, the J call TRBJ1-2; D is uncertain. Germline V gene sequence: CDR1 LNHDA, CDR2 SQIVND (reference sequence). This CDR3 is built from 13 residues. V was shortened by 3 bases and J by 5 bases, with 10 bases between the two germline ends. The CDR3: CASSILLSYGYTF. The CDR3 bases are TGTGCCAGTAGTATCCTCTTAAGTTATGGCTACACCTTC.

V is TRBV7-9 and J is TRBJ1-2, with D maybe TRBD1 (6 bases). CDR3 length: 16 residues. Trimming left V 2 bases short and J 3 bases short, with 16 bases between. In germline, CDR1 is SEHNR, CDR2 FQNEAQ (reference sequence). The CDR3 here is CASSLKGGLIDYGYTF. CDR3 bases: TGTGCCAGCAGCTTAAAAGGGGGGCTCATTGACTATGGCTACACCTTC.

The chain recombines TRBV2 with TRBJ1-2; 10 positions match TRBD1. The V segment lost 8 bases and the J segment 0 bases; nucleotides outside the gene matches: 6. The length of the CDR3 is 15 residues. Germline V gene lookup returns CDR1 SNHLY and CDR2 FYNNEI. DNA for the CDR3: TGTGCCAGCCCGGGACAGGGGCCAGCTAACTATGGCTACACCTTC. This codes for CASPGQGPANYGYTF. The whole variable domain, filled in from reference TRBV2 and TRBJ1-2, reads EPEVTQTPSHQVTQMGQEVILRCVPISNHLYFYWYRQILGQKVEFLVSFYNNEISEKSEIFDDQFSVERPDGSNFTLKIRSTKLEDSAMYFCASPGQGPANYGYTFGSGTRLTVV.